This T cell receptor beta chain was captured by sequencing in a study of blood T cell repertoires in COVID-19. Measured with immunoSEQ multiplex PCR; TCRdb has only the in-frame clones, and not every one. Among roughly 15,000 clones listed, around 73% were seen once. The length of the CDR3 is 15 residues. Germline CDR1 and CDR2: SGHRS and YFSETQ. Trimming stripped 4 bases from V and 1 base from J, with 14 bases between. The material sequenced was peripheral blood. This clonotype was obtained from a human donor in a cohort sampled during active COVID-19. The chain has TRBV5-1 and TRBJ2-5; tentative D call: TRBD2 (7 bases). The CDR3 protein is CASSPSGTFQETQYF. CDR3 nucleotides: TGCGCCAGCAGCCCAAGCGGGACATTCCAAGAGACCCAGTACTTC.